This T cell receptor (beta chain) stems from a study of technical replicates of blood from several donors. Sequencing was performed with immunoSEQ multiplex PCR; in TCRdb, only in-frame clones are kept and a portion is missing. The sample shows roughly 93,000 clones, around 95% of them seen only once. Trimming cost V 3 bases and J 1 base, with 13 bases left between them. CDR1 is MGHRA and CDR2 is YSYEKL in the germline V gene. The CDR3 has 15 residues. The sequence derives from a human donor in good health. Material: T cells isolated from PBMCs. V and J are TRBV4-1 and TRBJ2-7, with D unresolved. The CDR3 sequence: CASSQHATESYEQYF. As DNA, the CDR3 is TGCGCCAGCAGCCAGCACGCTACAGAATCCTACGAGCAGTACTTC.